Shown below are 23 T cell receptor beta chains from a single sample sequenced in a study of cytomegalovirus exposure and HLA in healthy donors (dated by TCRdb to the late 2010s). Library prep was done by the immunoSEQ multiplex PCR assay. TCRdb mirrors the immuneACCESS table, restricted to in-frame sequences. Some clones are absent from its copies; in checked studies, under half trace to an unresolved V gene, and the reason for the others is unknown. A total of tens of thousands of clones appear in this sample, roughly 94% of them only once. Together, the top ten hold roughly 1.4% of the sample. The specimen sequenced was PBMCs. Receptors originate from a man between 18 and 29 years old in good health and CMV-seropositive.

This sequence joins TRBV7-9 and TRBJ2-7, with 9 bases identical to TRBD1. Germline CDR1 and CDR2: SEHNR and FQNEAQ (reference sequence). The V segment lost 5 bases and the J segment 5 bases; nucleotides outside the gene matches: 10. This CDR3 comprises 15 residues. CDR3 residues: CASSLTGGVIHEQYF. CDR3 nucleotide sequence: TGTGCCAGCAGCCTAACAGGGGGCGTTATCCACGAGCAGTACTTC. Filled out from reference TRBV7-9 and TRBJ2-7, the complete variable domain reads DTGVSQNPRHKITKRGQNVTFRCDPISEHNRLYWYRQTLGQGPEFLTYFQNEAQLEKSRLLSDRFSAERPKGSFSTLEIQRTEQGDSAMYLCASSLTGGVIHEQYFGPGTRLTVT.

The DNA of the CDR3 is TGTGCCAGCAGTCTCCTAGCGGGGGGGCTCGATGAGCAGTTCTTC. It yields the protein CASSLLAGGLDEQFF. The rearrangement uses TRBV27 and TRBJ2-1; TRBD2 aligns across 12 bases. The V segment lost 5 bases and the J segment 8 bases; nucleotides outside the gene matches: 7. CDR1 is MNHEY, CDR2 SMNVEV, per germline (reference sequence). The CDR3 covers 15 residues.

The V and J genes are TRBV11-2 and TRBJ2-7; D is unclear. Deletions cut 2 bases from V and 2 bases from J, with 13 bases between. CDR3 length: 15 residues. In germline, CDR1 is SGHAT, CDR2 FQNNGV. The CDR3, as DNA: TGTGCCAGCAGCTTAATGCAGATCGCTGCCTACGAGCAGTACTTC. Encoded protein: CASSLMQIAAYEQYF.

In DNA form, the CDR3 reads TGTGCCAGCAGCTTGCGGACAGGGGAGGGGGGCACCGGGGAGCTGTTTTTT. Translating it yields CASSLRTGEGGTGELFF. The chain uses TRBV7-6 and TRBJ2-2; 9 bases are shared with TRBD1. The CDR3 is made up of 17 amino acids. The trim removed 3 bases at V and 4 bases at J, leaving 9 bases unmatched. The germline gives CDR1 SGHVS, CDR2 FNYEAQ.

This clone appeared a single time. This chain uses TRBV7-6 with TRBJ2-3; 7 bases align to TRBD2. J gave up 7 bases and V 1 base, and 14 bases lay outside the gene matches. The CDR3 loop spans 17 amino acids. CDR1 is SGHVS, CDR2 FNYEAQ, per germline. CDR3 residues: CASSLVILAGAPNTQYF. The CDR3 region has the DNA TGTGCCAGCAGCTTAGTTATCCTCGCGGGAGCACCAAATACGCAGTATTTT.

This clone was seen once. The chain combines TRBV25-1 with TRBJ1-2; 9 bases map to TRBD1. CDR3 size: 15 residues. The V gene's germline CDR1 is MGHDK and CDR2 SYGVNS. V lost 1 base, J lost 7 bases, and 7 bases stayed unmatched. Here the CDR3 reads CASSESGTGYGGYTF. CDR3 DNA sequence: TGTGCCAGCAGTGAATCGGGGACAGGGTATGGTGGCTACACCTTC.

V gene TRBV4-1 combines with J gene TRBJ2-1, with 8 positions matching TRBD2. This CDR3 spans 17 amino acids. The V and J ends lost 3 bases and 4 bases, in that order; junction bases with no gene match: 11. CDR1 is MGHRA, CDR2 YSYEKL, per germline. This chain's CDR3 is CASSHSENGGGYNEQFF. The CDR3 coding sequence is TGCGCCAGCAGCCACTCGGAAAACGGGGGGGGGTACAATGAGCAGTTCTTC.

The chain links TRBV9 to TRBJ2-1; 8 bases line up with TRBD1. CDR3 length: 15 residues. With 2 bases clipped from V and 5 bases from J, the junction kept 6 bases outside the gene matches. Germline loops: CDR1 SGDLS, CDR2 YYNGEE. In nucleotides, the CDR3 is TGTGCCAGCAGCGTCACAGGGGGACGGAACAATGAGCAGTTCTTC. This translates into CASSVTGGRNNEQFF.

In this sample, this clone turned up once. The chain uses TRBV27 and TRBJ2-5; D ambiguous. The CDR3 is made up of 15 amino acids. V was cut by 1 base and J by 3 bases, with 12 bases left in between. Per the germline V gene, CDR1 is MNHEY and CDR2 is SMNVEV (reference sequence). The CDR3 loop is CASSLLGVREETQYF. CDR3 nucleotides: TGTGCCAGCAGTTTATTGGGTGTCCGGGAAGAGACCCAGTACTTC.

The chain links TRBV5-1 to TRBJ1-2; 8 nucleotides align to TRBD1. This CDR3 comprises 16 residues. Germline CDR1 and CDR2: SGHRS and YFSETQ. The V and J ends lost 4 bases and 3 bases, in that order; junction bases with no gene match: 11. CDR3 amino acids: CASSHGQGRIDYGYTF. As DNA, the CDR3 is TGCGCCAGCAGCCACGGACAGGGAAGGATCGACTATGGCTACACCTTC.

The V and J genes are TRBV2 and TRBJ2-7; D may be TRBD2 (5 bases). This CDR3 contains 14 residues. V lost 3 bases, J lost 2 bases, and 11 bases lay in between. The germline CDR1 and CDR2 sequences are SNHLY and FYNNEI. The CDR3 loop reads CASSDRGLTYEQYF. CDR3 bases: TGTGCCAGCAGTGATAGAGGGCTAACCTACGAGCAGTACTTC.

This clone has only one observation. This sequence joins TRBV7-2 and TRBJ2-1, with D uncertain. CDR3 length equals 12 residues. Germline V gene sequence: CDR1 SGHTA, CDR2 FQGNSA. The V end lost 5 bases, the J end lost 9 bases, and 11 bases lay between the germline ends. Here the CDR3 DNA reads TGTGCCAGCAGCCCTCAACCGGGTGAGCAGTTCTTC. Encoded protein: CASSPQPGEQFF.

The V gene is TRBV25-1, the J gene TRBJ1-2; the match to TRBD1 covers 7 bases. Germline-derived CDR1 and CDR2 are MGHDK and SYGVNS. The CDR3 consists of 13 residues. With V trimmed by 6 bases and J by 5 bases, 6 bases remained unmatched. The DNA for the CDR3 is TGTGCCAGCAGGGAGGGGGCGAAATATGGCTACACCTTC. This translates into CASREGAKYGYTF.

V and J are TRBV5-8 and TRBJ2-1; TRBD1 aligns across 7 bases. The CDR3 has 15 residues. The V and J ends lost 0 bases and 1 base, in that order; junction bases with no gene match: 1. Germline V lookup: CDR1 SGHTS, CDR2 YDEGEE. CDR3 amino acids: CASSLDRGSYNEQFF. The CDR3, as DNA: TGTGCCAGCAGCTTGGACAGGGGATCCTACAATGAGCAGTTCTTC.

This clone was observed once. This sequence joins TRBV7-2 and TRBJ2-7, with D perhaps matching TRBD1 (6 bases). Germline lookup yields CDR1 SGHTA and CDR2 FQGNSA. The V gene lost 1 base and the J gene lost 3 bases, with 13 bases spanning the gap. CDR3 length: 15 residues. The CDR3 loop is CASSLDQGTHYEQYF. CDR3 coding DNA: TGTGCCAGCAGCTTAGACCAGGGGACCCACTACGAGCAGTACTTC. The full variable domain, its missing parts supplied by reference TRBV7-2 and TRBJ2-7, is GAGVSQSPSNKVTEKGKDVELRCDPISGHTALYWYRQSLGQGLEFLIYFQGNSAPDKSGLPSDRFSAERTGGSVSTLTIQRTQQEDSAVYLCASSLDQGTHYEQYFGPGTRLTVT.

The chain links TRBV4-1 to TRBJ2-1, with 9 bases matching TRBD1. The CDR3 extends over 15 amino acids. CDR1 is MGHRA, CDR2 YSYEKL, per germline. Unmatched junction bases numbered 4, after V lost 0 bases and J lost 7 bases. The CDR3 coding sequence is TGCGCCAGCAGCCAAGATGGGGACAGGGTAAATGAGCAGTTCTTC. Its translation: CASSQDGDRVNEQFF.

The chain joins TRBV5-1 to TRBJ2-2, with TRBD2 matching 7 bases. Trimming took 4 bases from V and 8 from J; bases not matched to a gene: 14. The CDR3 length is 16 residues. Looked up from germline, CDR1 is SGHRS and CDR2 is YFSETQ. The CDR3 DNA reads as TGCGCCAGCAGCCTTAGCGGGCAGAGCCAGTCAGGGGAGCTGTTTTTT. It specifies CASSLSGQSQSGELFF.

The chain carries TRBV9 and TRBJ2-1, with D tentatively TRBD2 (5 bases). Trimming took 2 bases from V and 6 from J, leaving 15 bases between them. The CDR3 totals 15 residues. CDR1 SGDLS and CDR2 YYNGEE come from the germline V gene. The CDR3, as DNA: TGTGCCAGCAGCGTCTCACGCGGGTTCGGCAATGAGCAGTTCTTC. It codes for CASSVSRGFGNEQFF.

V and J are TRBV6-5 and TRBJ2-7; 10 nucleotides match TRBD1. Germline-derived CDR1 and CDR2 are MNHEY and SVGAGI. The length of the CDR3 is 14 residues. The ends lost 5 bases at V and 4 bases at J; junction bases unmatched: 5. The CDR3 sequence is CASSIGQGEYEQYF. The CDR3 DNA reads as TGTGCCAGCAGTATTGGACAGGGGGAATACGAGCAGTACTTC.

The chain employs TRBV4-1 and TRBJ2-1, with D tentatively TRBD1 (5 bases). The V end lost 0 bases, the J end lost 5 bases, and 8 bases lay between the germline ends. The V gene's germline CDR1 is MGHRA and CDR2 YSYEKL. This CDR3 comprises 14 residues. CDR3 sequence reads: CASSQETENNEQFF. The CDR3 DNA reads as TGCGCCAGCAGCCAAGAGACAGAGAACAATGAGCAGTTCTTC.

V and J are TRBV7-6 and TRBJ1-1, with D possibly matching TRBD1 (6 bases). From germline, CDR1 is SGHVS and CDR2 FNYEAQ. The CDR3 totals 15 residues. The ends were cut back, 2 bases at V and 5 bases at J, with 15 bases in the middle. The CDR3 loop is CASSLSQGIGTEAFF. The CDR3 DNA sequence: TGTGCCAGCAGCTTATCTCAGGGGATCGGTACTGAAGCTTTCTTT.

The V gene is TRBV21-1, the J gene TRBJ2-5; the listed D gene, TRBD1, was not tested against the DNA. TRBV21-1 is annotated as a pseudogene. This CDR3 contains 15 residues. The CDR3 here is CASKNHSGGWETQYF. The CDR3 coding sequence is TGTGCCAGCAAGAACCACTCAGGGGGCTGGGAGACCCAGTACTTC.

This rearrangement joins TRBV4-1 to TRBJ2-7; D unclear. Germline V gene sequence: CDR1 MGHRA, CDR2 YSYEKL. The CDR3 spans 14 residues. Trimming left V 1 base short and J 0 bases short, with 7 bases between. The CDR3 region has the DNA TGCGCCAGCAGCCAAGCCCACAGCTCCTACGAGCAGTACTTC. Its translation is CASSQAHSSYEQYF.